Listed below are T cell receptor beta chains from one sample, sequenced in a study of CD8 T cells in Susac syndrome. TCRdb redid the calling of the immunoSEQ multiplex PCR reads with MiXCR, one entry per CDR3 protein. Seen here are fewer than 85,000 distinct CDR3 sequences, approximately 93% observed once, and the top ten hold about 0.5%. The specimen was CD8+ T cells from PBMCs. Source of these receptors: a human donor with Susac syndrome. CDR3s include the opening cysteine and the closing phenylalanine or tryptophan. A D gene is named only where the DNA matches it firmly. A clone size is listed for some rows: how often the clone was seen (once, few, many), or a class if it is expanded.

cdr3_nt	cdr3_aa	d_call	clone_size	v_call	j_call
TGCGTGACAGGGAATCTCTACAATGAGCAGTTCTTC	CVTGNLYNEQFF	TRBD1	-	TRBV7-6	TRBJ2-1
TGTGCCAGCAGCCCGACGGACAGGGGATGGCCCTACGAGCAGTACTTC	CASSPTDRGWPYEQYF	TRBD1	few	TRBV9	TRBJ2-7
TGTGCCAGCAGCGTTGGGGTATCCAACGAGCAGTACTTC	CASSVGVSNEQYF	-	-	TRBV9	TRBJ2-7
TGTGCCAGCAGCTGGGCGACAGGGGGCCGTTACAATGAGCAGTTCTTC	CASSWATGGRYNEQFF	TRBD1	-	TRBV5-6	TRBJ2-1
TGCGCCAGCAGCCAAGATCATTGGGACAGGGGGAGCGAGCAGTACTTC	CASSQDHWDRGSEQYF	TRBD1	-	TRBV4-1	TRBJ2-7
TGTGCCAGCAGCCAAGATCCGGGGGCTAGCACAGATACGCAGTATTTT	CASSQDPGASTDTQYF	-	-	TRBV3-1	TRBJ2-3
TGTGCCAGCGCCGAGGGTTCAGGTGGCTACACCTTC	CASAEGSGGYTF	-	-	TRBV7-9	TRBJ1-2
TGTGCCAGCAGCAGCGGAGGACAGGGCGATCGTGAAGCTTTCTTT	CASSSGGQGDREAFF	TRBD1	-	TRBV7-9	TRBJ1-1
TGTGCCAGCAGCTTAGGGGTTTCCTACGAGCAGTACTTC	CASSLGVSYEQYF	-	few	TRBV11-2	TRBJ2-7
TGTGCCAGCAGCCCTACTCTCGCCAATGAGCAGTTCTTC	CASSPTLANEQFF	-	-	TRBV12-3/TRBV12-4	TRBJ2-1
TGCAGCCTAGCCGTCTCAAGCTCCTACGAGCAGTACTTC	CSLAVSSSYEQYF	-	once	TRBV20-1	TRBJ2-7
TGCAGTGCTAGAGATCGGCGGCAAGAGACCCAGTACTTC	CSARDRRQETQYF	-	-	TRBV20-1	TRBJ2-5
TGTGCCAGCAGCCTTTACGGGACAGGGGAGGTTGAAGCTTTCTTT	CASSLYGTGEVEAFF	TRBD1	once	TRBV7-2	TRBJ1-1
TGTGCCAGCAGCCCATCCCTTCTCCTTCATTCCTACGAGCAGTACTTC	CASSPSLLLHSYEQYF	-	-	TRBV11-1	TRBJ2-7
TGTGCCAGCAGTCCCTTGACATCGTACCAAGAGACCCAGTACTTC	CASSPLTSYQETQYF	-	-	TRBV7-9	TRBJ2-5
TGTGCCAGCAGCCCGCCGGGACTAGGTGACGAGCAGTACTTC	CASSPPGLGDEQYF	TRBD2	-	TRBV9	TRBJ2-7
TGCAGTGCTAGAGATCCGGGGCGACCCGTGAGGGATGGCTACACCTTC	CSARDPGRPVRDGYTF	-	-	TRBV20-1	TRBJ1-2
TGTGCCACCAGCAGAGTAATAGCGGGGGAGACCCAGTACTTC	CATSRVIAGETQYF	TRBD2	-	TRBV15	TRBJ2-5
TGCGCCAGCAGCCAAGTCCTCAGGGTCCAAGAGACCCAGTACTTC	CASSQVLRVQETQYF	-	-	TRBV4-1	TRBJ2-5
TGTGCCAGCAGCCAGAGTGGGGTGGGTCTCTATCAGCCCCAGCATTTT	CASSQSGVGLYQPQHF	-	once	TRBV7-2	TRBJ1-5
TGCAGTGCTTTTCAGCGGGGGAGATCCTACAATGAGCAGTTCTTC	CSAFQRGRSYNEQFF	TRBD2	-	TRBV20-1	TRBJ2-1
TGCGCCAGCAGCCAGGGACAGGGATGGGAGTTTGGCAATCAGCCCCAGCATTTT	CASSQGQGWEFGNQPQHF	TRBD1	-	TRBV4-1	TRBJ1-5
TGTGCCAGCAGTGATTTGACAGGGGGGTATGAAAAACTGTTTTTT	CASSDLTGGYEKLFF	TRBD1	-	TRBV25-1	TRBJ1-4
TGTGCCAGCTCACCATCCCGGACAGTATTGGTCCACGAGCAGTACTTC	CASSPSRTVLVHEQYF	-	-	TRBV18	TRBJ2-7
TGCGCCAGCAGCCAGGGGGCTCTTTCCTACGAGCAGTACTTC	CASSQGALSYEQYF	-	-	TRBV4-3	TRBJ2-7
TGTGCCAGCAATCCGACAGGTGGAGACTACGAGCAGTACTTC	CASNPTGGDYEQYF	-	-	TRBV6-5	TRBJ2-7
TGTGCCAGCAGCCCCCCTGATGGGACGCCCTATGGCTACACCTTC	CASSPPDGTPYGYTF	-	-	TRBV21-1	TRBJ1-2
TGTGCCAGCAGCTTTCTCCAGGGTAGGAACACTGAAGCTTTCTTT	CASSFLQGRNTEAFF	-	-	TRBV7-2	TRBJ1-1
TGTGCCAGGGGGTCAGGATTGCTCTATGGCTACACCTTC	CARGSGLLYGYTF	-	-	TRBV2	TRBJ1-2
TGCAGCGCCGGGAGGCGTGACGGAAACACCATATATTTT	CSAGRRDGNTIYF	-	-	TRBV29-1	TRBJ1-3
TGTGCCAGCAGCGATCCCTACAGGGGGCTGAACACCGGGGAGCTGTTTTTT	CASSDPYRGLNTGELFF	TRBD1	-	TRBV9	TRBJ2-2
TGTGCCAGCAGCGCCCCGGGTAATTCACCCCTCCACTTT	CASSAPGNSPLHF	-	-	TRBV5-4	TRBJ1-6
TGTGCTAGTGGTTTGTCAGGGGAGAAAGAGACCCAGTACTTC	CASGLSGEKETQYF	-	-	TRBV12-5	TRBJ2-5
TGTGCCTGGAGTGTAGAAGAAACCAAAAACATTCAGTACTTC	CAWSVEETKNIQYF	-	-	TRBV30	TRBJ2-4
TGTGCCAGCAGCATCAGGGGGCGCAGCTCTGGGGCCAACGTCCTGACTTTC	CASSIRGRSSGANVLTF	TRBD1	-	TRBV9	TRBJ2-6
TGTGCCAGCAGCGTACCAAGCGGGGGTCCTTACAATGAGCAGTTCTTC	CASSVPSGGPYNEQFF	TRBD2	-	TRBV5-5	TRBJ2-1
TGTGCCAGCAGCGGCGGGACACCAAGTTCCTACGAGCAGTACTTC	CASSGGTPSSYEQYF	-	-	TRBV7-9	TRBJ2-7